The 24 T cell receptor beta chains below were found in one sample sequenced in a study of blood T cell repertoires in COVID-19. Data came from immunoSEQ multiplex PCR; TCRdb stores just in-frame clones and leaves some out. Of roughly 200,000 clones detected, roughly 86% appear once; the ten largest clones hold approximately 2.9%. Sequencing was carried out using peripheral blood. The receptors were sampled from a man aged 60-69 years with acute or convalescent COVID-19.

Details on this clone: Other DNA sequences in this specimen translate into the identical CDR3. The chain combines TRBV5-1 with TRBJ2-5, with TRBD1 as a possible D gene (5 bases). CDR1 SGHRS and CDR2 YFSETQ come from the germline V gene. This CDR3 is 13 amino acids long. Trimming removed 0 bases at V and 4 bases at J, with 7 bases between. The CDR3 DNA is TGCGCCAGCAGCTTGGGGGGCGGAGAGACCCAGTACTTC. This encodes CASSLGGGETQYF.

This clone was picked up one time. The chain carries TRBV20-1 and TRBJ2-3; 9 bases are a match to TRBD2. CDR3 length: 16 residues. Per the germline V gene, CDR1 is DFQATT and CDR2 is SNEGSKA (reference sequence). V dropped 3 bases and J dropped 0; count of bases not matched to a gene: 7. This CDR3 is CSASKAGGSSTDTQYF. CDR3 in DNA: TGCAGTGCTAGTAAAGCGGGGGGCAGTAGCACAGATACGCAGTATTTT.

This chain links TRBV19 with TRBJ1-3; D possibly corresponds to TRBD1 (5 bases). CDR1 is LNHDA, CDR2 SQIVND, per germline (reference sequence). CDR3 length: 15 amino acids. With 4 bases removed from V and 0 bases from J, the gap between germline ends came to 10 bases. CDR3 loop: CASSTWGSSGNTIYF. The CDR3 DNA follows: TGTGCCAGTAGTACGTGGGGCAGCTCTGGAAACACCATATATTTT. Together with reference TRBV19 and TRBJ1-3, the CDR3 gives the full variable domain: DGGITQSPKYLFRKEGQNVTLSCEQNLNHDAMYWYRQDPGQGLRLIYYSQIVNDFQKGDIAEGYSVSREKKESFPLTVTSAQKNPTAFYLCASSTWGSSGNTIYFGEGSWLTVV.

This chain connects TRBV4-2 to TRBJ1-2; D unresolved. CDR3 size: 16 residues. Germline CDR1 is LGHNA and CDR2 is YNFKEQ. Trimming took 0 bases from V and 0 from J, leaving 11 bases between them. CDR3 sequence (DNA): TGTGCCAGCAGCCAAGATCAAACAGCAACTAACTATGGCTACACCTTC. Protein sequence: CASSQDQTATNYGYTF.

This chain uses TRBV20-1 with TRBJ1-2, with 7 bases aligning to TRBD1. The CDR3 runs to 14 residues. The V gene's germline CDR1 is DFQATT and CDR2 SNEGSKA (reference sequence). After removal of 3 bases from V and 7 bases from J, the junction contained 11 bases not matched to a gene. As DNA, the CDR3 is TGCAGTGCTAGTCGGATAGAGGGGGCCGGTGGCTACACCTTC. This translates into CSASRIEGAGGYTF.

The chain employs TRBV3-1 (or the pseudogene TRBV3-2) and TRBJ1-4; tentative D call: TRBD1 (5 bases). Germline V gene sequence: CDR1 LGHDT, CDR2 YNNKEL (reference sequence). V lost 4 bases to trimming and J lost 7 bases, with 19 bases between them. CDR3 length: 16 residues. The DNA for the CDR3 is TGTGCCAGCAGCCTAGCATTAACAGGTAGACGTGAAAAACTGTTTTTT. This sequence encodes CASSLALTGRREKLFF.

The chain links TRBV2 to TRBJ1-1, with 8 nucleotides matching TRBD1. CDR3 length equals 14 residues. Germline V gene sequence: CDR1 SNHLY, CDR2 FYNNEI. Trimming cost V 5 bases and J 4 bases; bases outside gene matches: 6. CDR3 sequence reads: CASSTYRGATEAFF. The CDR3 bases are TGTGCCAGCAGTACCTACAGGGGGGCCACTGAAGCTTTCTTT.

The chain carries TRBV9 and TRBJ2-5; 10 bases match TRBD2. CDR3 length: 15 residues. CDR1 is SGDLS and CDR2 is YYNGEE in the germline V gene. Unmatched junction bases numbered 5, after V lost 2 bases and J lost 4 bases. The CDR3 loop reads CASSVSGGAIETQYF. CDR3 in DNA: TGTGCCAGCAGCGTCAGCGGGGGGGCTATAGAGACCCAGTACTTC.

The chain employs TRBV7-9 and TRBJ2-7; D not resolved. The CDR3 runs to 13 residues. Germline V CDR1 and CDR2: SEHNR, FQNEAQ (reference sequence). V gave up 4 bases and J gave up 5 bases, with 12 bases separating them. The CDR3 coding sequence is TGTGCCAGCAGCTCAAAATCAAGAGACGAGCAGTACTTC. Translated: CASSSKSRDEQYF.

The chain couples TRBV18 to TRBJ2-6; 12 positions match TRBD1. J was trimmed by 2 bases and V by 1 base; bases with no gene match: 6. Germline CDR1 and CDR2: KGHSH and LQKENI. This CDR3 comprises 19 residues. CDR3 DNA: TGTGCCAGCTCACCACTGGGACAGGGGGCCACTACTGGGGCCAACGTCCTGACTTTC. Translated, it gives CASSPLGQGATTGANVLTF. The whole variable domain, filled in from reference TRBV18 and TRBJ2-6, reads NAGVMQNPRHLVRRRGQEARLRCSPMKGHSHVYWYRQLPEEGLKFMVYLQKENIIDESGMPKERFSAEFPKEGPSILRIQQVVRGDSAAYFCASSPLGQGATTGANVLTFGAGSRLTVL.

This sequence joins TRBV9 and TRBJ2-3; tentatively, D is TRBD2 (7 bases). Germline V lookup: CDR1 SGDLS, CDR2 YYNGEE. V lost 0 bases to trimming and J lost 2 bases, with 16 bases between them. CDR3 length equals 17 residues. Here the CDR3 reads CASSVAGGAIHTDTQYF. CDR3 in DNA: TGTGCCAGCAGCGTAGCTGGGGGGGCGATACACACAGATACGCAGTATTTT.

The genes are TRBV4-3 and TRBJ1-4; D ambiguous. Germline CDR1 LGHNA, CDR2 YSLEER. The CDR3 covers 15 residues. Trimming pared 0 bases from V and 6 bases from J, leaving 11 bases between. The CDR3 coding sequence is TGCGCCAGCAGCCAAGAAGGCAGACGGGATGAAAAACTGTTTTTT. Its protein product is CASSQEGRRDEKLFF.

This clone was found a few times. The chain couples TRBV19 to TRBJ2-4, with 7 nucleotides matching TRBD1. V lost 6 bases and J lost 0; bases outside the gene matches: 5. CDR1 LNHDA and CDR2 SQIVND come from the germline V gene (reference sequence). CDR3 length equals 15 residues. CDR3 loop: CASRAGTEAKNIQYF. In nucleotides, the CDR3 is TGTGCCAGTAGAGCCGGGACAGAAGCCAAAAACATTCAGTACTTC.

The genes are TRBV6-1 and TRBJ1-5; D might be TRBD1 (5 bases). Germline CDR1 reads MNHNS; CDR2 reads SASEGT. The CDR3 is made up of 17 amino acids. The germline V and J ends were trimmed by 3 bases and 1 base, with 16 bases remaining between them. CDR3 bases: TGTGCCAGCAGTGACAGGATGGGGGGGGTGAGCAATCAGCCCCAGCATTTT. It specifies CASSDRMGGVSNQPQHF.

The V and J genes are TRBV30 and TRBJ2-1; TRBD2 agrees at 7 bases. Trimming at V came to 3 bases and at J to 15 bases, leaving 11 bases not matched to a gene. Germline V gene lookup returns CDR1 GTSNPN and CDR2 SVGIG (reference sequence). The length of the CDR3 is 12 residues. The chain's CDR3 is CAWSRRPGEGFF. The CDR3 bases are TGTGCCTGGAGCAGAAGACCGGGGGAGGGGTTCTTC.

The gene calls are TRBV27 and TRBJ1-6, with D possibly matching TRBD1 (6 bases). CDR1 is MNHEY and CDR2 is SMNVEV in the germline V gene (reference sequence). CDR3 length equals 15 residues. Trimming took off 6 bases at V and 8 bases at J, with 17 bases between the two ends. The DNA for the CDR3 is TGTGCCAGCAGCGTTACCGGGACAAATTATTCACCCCTCCACTTT. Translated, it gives CASSVTGTNYSPLHF.

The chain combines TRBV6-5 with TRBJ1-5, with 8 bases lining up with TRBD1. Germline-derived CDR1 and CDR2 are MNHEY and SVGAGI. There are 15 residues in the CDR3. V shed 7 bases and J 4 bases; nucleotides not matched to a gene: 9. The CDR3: CASKAGGIGNQPQHF. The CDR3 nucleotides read TGTGCCAGCAAAGCAGGGGGCATAGGGAATCAGCCCCAGCATTTT.

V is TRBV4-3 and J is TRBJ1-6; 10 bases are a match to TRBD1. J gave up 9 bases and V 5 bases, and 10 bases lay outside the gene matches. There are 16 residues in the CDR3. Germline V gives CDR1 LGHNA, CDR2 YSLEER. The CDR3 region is CASSNKEGQGSSPLHF. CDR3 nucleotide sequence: TGCGCCAGCAGCAATAAGGAGGGACAGGGGAGTTCACCCCTCCACTTT.

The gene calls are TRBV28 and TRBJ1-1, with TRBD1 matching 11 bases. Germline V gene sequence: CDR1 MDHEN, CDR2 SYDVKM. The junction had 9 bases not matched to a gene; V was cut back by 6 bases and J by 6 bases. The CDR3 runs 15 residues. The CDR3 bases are TGTGCCAGCAGGCACGGGACAGGGGGAAGGGCTGAAGCTTTCTTT. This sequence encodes CASRHGTGGRAEAFF.

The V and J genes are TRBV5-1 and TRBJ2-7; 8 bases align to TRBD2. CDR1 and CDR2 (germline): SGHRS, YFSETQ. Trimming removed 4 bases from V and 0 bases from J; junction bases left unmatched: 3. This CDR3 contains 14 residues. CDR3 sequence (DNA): TGCGCCAGCAGCCTCCTAGCGGGCTCCTACGAGCAGTACTTC. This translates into CASSLLAGSYEQYF.

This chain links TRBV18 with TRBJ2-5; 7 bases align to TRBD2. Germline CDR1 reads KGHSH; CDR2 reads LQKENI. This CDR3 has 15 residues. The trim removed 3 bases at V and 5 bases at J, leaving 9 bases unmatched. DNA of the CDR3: TGTGCCAGCTCACCCAGAGAAGCGGGAAGGGAGACCCAGTACTTC. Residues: CASSPREAGRETQYF.

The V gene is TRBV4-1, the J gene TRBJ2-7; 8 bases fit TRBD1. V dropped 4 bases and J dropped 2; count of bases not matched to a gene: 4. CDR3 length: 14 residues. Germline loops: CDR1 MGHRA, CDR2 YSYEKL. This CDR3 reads CASSLRTGTYEQYF. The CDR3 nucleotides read TGCGCCAGCAGCCTTCGGACAGGGACCTACGAGCAGTACTTC.

The CDR3 sequence is CASSQDGGSNQPQHF. DNA for the CDR3: TGTGCCAGCAGCCAAGACGGGGGTAGCAATCAGCCCCAGCATTTT. The rearrangement links TRBV3-1 (or the pseudogene TRBV3-2) to TRBJ1-5, with D maybe TRBD1 (5 bases). Germline V gene sequence: CDR1 LGHDT, CDR2 YNNKEL (reference sequence). CDR3 length: 15 amino acids. V lost 0 bases and J 0 bases, leaving 6 bases between the germline ends.

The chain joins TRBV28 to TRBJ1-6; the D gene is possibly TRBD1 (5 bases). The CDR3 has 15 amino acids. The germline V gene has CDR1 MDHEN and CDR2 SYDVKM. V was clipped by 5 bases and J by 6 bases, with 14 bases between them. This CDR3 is CASSLTGGRNSPLHF. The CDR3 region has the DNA TGTGCCAGCAGTCTTACGGGGGGACGTAATTCACCCCTCCACTTT.